The rows below give T cell receptor beta chains drawn from one sample of a study of graft-versus-host responses after intestinal transplantation. Their antigens remain unidentified. TCRdb keeps only in-frame clones here, not all; method: immunoSEQ multiplex PCR. The data show tens of thousands of clones, with over 80% seen just once and approximately 18% held by the top ten. This sample comprised unstimulated CD8+ T cells sorted from spleen or lymph node cells, obtained before intestinal transplant. These receptors were taken from a human donor who received an intestinal transplant. Each CDR3 is given with its conserved first and last residue. The D gene is left open where the match is weak. Part of the rows lack a size; the others show once, few, many or a class for expanded clones.

NA TRBJ2-1 13 NA TRBV12-5 CASGLSTYNEQFF TGTGCTAGTGGTTTGTCCACTTACAATGAGCAGTTCTTC
few TRBJ2-7 14 NA TRBV9 CASSVNQGMNEQYF TGTGCCAGCAGCGTAAACCAGGGGATGAACGAGCAGTACTTC
NA TRBJ2-7 15 NA TRBV9 CASSVVPEGTQEQYF TGTGCCAGCAGCGTAGTCCCGGAGGGGACACAAGAGCAGTACTTC
NA TRBJ1-1 14 NA TRBV7-9 CASSLQGMNTEAFF TGTGCCAGCAGCCTTCAGGGTATGAACACTGAAGCTTTCTTT
NA TRBJ2-7 13 NA TRBV28 CASSPWVGYEQYF TGTGCCAGCAGCCCGTGGGTGGGCTACGAGCAGTACTTC
NA TRBJ1-1 13 NA TRBV5-1 CASSGRDTTEAFF TGCGCCAGCAGCGGACGGGACACGACTGAAGCTTTCTTT
NA TRBJ2-7 18 NA TRBV5-6 CASSLRNSPGPLSYEQYF TGTGCCAGCAGCTTGCGGAACTCACCGGGACCGCTATCCTACGAGCAGTACTTC
NA TRBJ2-7 13 NA TRBV7-6 CASSLNGPDEQYF TGTGCCAGCAGCTTAAATGGGCCCGACGAGCAGTACTTC
NA TRBJ2-3 15 NA TRBV5-6 CASSLAPPGRNTQYF TGTGCCAGCAGCTTGGCACCGCCCGGTAGGAATACGCAGTATTTT
NA TRBJ2-7 16 NA TRBV7-6 CASSVSQGPPSYEQYF TGTGCCAGCAGCGTATCCCAGGGCCCACCCTCCTACGAGCAGTACTTC
NA TRBJ2-1 14 NA TRBV11-2 CASSPWVGGDEQFF TGTGCCAGCAGCCCCTGGGTGGGGGGTGATGAGCAGTTCTTC
NA TRBJ2-5 16 NA TRBV5-6 CASSLGFTGKEETQYF TGTGCCAGCAGCTTGGGGTTCACAGGGAAGGAAGAGACCCAGTACTTC
NA TRBJ1-2 15 NA TRBV6-5 CASSPRGQGGYGYTF TGTGCCAGCAGTCCACGGGGCCAGGGAGGTTATGGCTACACCTTC
NA TRBJ2-7 12 NA TRBV29-1 CSVVDILYEQYF TGCAGCGTTGTCGACATTCTCTACGAGCAGTACTTC
NA TRBJ2-1 13 NA TRBV30 CAWKSVRSNEQFF TGTGCCTGGAAGTCGGTGCGCAGCAATGAGCAGTTCTTC
NA TRBJ2-1 15 NA TRBV21-1 CASSNAGQGDNEQFF TGTGCCAGCAGCAACGCGGGACAGGGGGACAATGAGCAGTTCTTC
NA TRBJ1-4 15 NA TRBV2 CASSESGTTNEKLFF TGTGCCAGCAGCGAATCGGGTACAACTAATGAAAAACTGTTTTTT
NA TRBJ2-5 15 TRBD2 TRBV4-1 CASSQALAGEETQYF TGCGCCAGCAGCCAAGCCCTAGCGGGAGAAGAGACCCAGTACTTC
NA TRBJ2-7 14 NA TRBV28 CASSFRASPYEQYF TGTGCCAGCAGTTTCAGGGCCTCCCCTTACGAGCAGTACTTC
few TRBJ1-2 15 TRBD1 TRBV13 CASSPLQTGAYGYTF TGTGCCAGCAGTCCTCTCCAGACAGGGGCCTATGGCTACACCTTC
NA TRBJ1-5 12 NA TRBV6-5 CASGISNQPQHF TGTGCCAGCGGGATTAGCAATCAGCCCCAGCATTTT
NA TRBJ2-2 15 TRBD2 TRBV28 CASSPGLAVTGELFF TGTGCCAGCAGTCCCGGACTAGCGGTAACCGGGGAGCTGTTTTTT
NA TRBJ1-5 16 NA TRBV5-7 CASSLVALRGNQPQHF TGTGCCAGCAGCTTGGTAGCCTTACGGGGCAATCAGCCCCAGCATTTT
NA TRBJ1-4 18 TRBD1 TRBV13 CASSSAGGSISLNEKLFF TGTGCCAGCAGCTCAGCAGGGGGCTCAATTTCCCTTAATGAAAAACTGTTTTTT
NA TRBJ2-3 16 TRBD2 TRBV10-1 CASSEFVGGSTDTQYF TGCGCCAGCAGTGAGTTTGTGGGGGGGAGCACAGATACGCAGTATTTT
NA TRBJ2-7 12 NA TRBV6-6 CASSYGGHEQYF TGTGCCAGCAGTTACGGGGGCCACGAGCAGTACTTC
NA TRBJ2-1 19 TRBD2 TRBV11-1 CASSLALAGLISSYNEQFF TGTGCCAGCAGCTTAGCTCTAGCGGGACTGATAAGCTCCTACAATGAGCAGTTCTTC
once TRBJ2-1 15 TRBD2 TRBV5-6 CASSLPSGDYNEQFF TGTGCCAGCAGCTTGCCTAGCGGTGATTACAATGAGCAGTTCTTC
NA TRBJ2-1 14 NA TRBV5-3 CASSFRDSKNEQFF TGTGCCAGCAGCTTTCGCGACAGCAAGAATGAGCAGTTCTTC
NA TRBJ1-1 14 NA TRBV7-6 CASSLDGGVTEAFF TGTGCCAGCAGCTTGGATGGAGGGGTTACTGAAGCTTTCTTT
NA TRBJ2-2 15 TRBD1 TRBV5-5 CASSLGQGNTGELFF TGTGCCAGCAGCTTGGGACAGGGGAACACCGGGGAGCTGTTTTTT
NA TRBJ2-5 18 TRBD1 TRBV2 CASSEAILLGQGAETQYF TGTGCCAGCAGTGAAGCCATATTATTGGGACAGGGGGCCGAGACCCAATACTTC
NA TRBJ1-2 14 NA TRBV13 CASSLGRGWYGYTF TGTGCCAGCAGCTTAGGCAGGGGTTGGTATGGCTACACCTTC
NA TRBJ1-1 18 NA TRBV28 CASSPYVRDVLMNTEAFF TGTGCCAGCAGTCCCTACGTCCGGGACGTACTAATGAACACTGAAGCTTTCTTT
NA TRBJ2-1 12 NA TRBV6-1 CASSSTANEQFF TGTGCCAGCAGTTCAACTGCTAATGAGCAGTTCTTC